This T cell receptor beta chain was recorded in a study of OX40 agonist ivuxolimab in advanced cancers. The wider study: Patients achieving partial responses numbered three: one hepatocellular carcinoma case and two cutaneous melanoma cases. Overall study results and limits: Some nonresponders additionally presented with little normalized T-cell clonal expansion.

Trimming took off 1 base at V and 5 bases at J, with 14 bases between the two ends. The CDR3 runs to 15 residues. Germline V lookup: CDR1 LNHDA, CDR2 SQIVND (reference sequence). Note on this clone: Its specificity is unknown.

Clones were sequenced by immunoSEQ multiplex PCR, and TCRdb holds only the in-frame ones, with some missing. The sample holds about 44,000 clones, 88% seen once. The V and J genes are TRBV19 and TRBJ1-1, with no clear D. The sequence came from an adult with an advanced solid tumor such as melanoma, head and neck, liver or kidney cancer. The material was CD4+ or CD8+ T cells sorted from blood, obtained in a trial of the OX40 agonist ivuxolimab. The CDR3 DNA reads TGTGCCAGTAGTATAGGGATTGGAGTAGGGACTGAAGCTTTCTTT. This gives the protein CASSIGIGVGTEAFF. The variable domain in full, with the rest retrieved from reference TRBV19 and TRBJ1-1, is DGGITQSPKYLFRKEGQNVTLSCEQNLNHDAMYWYRQDPGQGLRLIYYSQIVNDFQKGDIAEGYSVSREKKESFPLTVTSAQKNPTAFYLCASSIGIGVGTEAFFGQGTRLTVV.